The 23 T cell receptor beta chains listed next were all sequenced from one sample in a study of cytomegalovirus exposure and HLA in healthy donors (dated by TCRdb to the late 2010s). To prepare the library, the immunoSEQ multiplex PCR assay was applied. A mixture of 60 forward primers for TCR Vbeta segments and 13 reverse primers for TCR Jbeta segments was used in the multiplex PCR. TCRdb's version of the immuneACCESS table is confined to in-frame rearrangements and falls short of the full clone set. An unresolved V gene accounts for under half of the shortfall where checked; the remainder is of unknown origin. Here the sample has over 100,000 clones; about 80% occur a single time. The ten most abundant clones make up roughly an eighth of the sample. Sequencing was done on a sample of PBMCs. Source of these receptors: a woman aged 40 to 55 in good health and CMV-seropositive.

This chain joins TRBV11-2 and TRBJ2-2; possibly TRBD1 for D (5 bases). CDR1 and CDR2 from the germline V gene are SGHAT and FQNNGV. The CDR3 is 15 residues long. The V gene lost 2 bases and the J gene lost 2 bases, with 9 bases spanning the gap. This CDR3 is CASSLFRANTGELFF. CDR3 DNA: TGTGCCAGCAGCTTATTCAGGGCTAACACCGGGGAGCTGTTTTTT.

As to this clone: This sample includes further DNA sequences coding for the same CDR3. The V gene is TRBV5-1, the J gene TRBJ2-7; TRBD1 matches at 8 bases. Germline CDR1 is SGHRS and CDR2 is YFSETQ. The CDR3 totals 14 residues. V lost 2 bases to trimming and J lost 3 bases; unmatched junction nucleotides: 4. This CDR3 is CASSFGTGNYEQYF. The CDR3 DNA reads as TGCGCCAGCAGCTTCGGGACAGGAAACTACGAGCAGTACTTC. Complete variable domain (other parts from reference TRBV5-1 and TRBJ2-7): KAGVTQTPRYLIKTRGQQVTLSCSPISGHRSVSWYQQTPGQGLQFLFEYFSETQRNKGNFPGRFSGRQFSNSRSEMNVSTLELGDSALYLCASSFGTGNYEQYFGPGTRLTVT.

The chain carries TRBV12-5 and TRBJ1-4, with 8 bases that match TRBD1. This CDR3 spans 15 amino acids. Germline CDR1 LGHNT, CDR2 FRNRAP. V trimming: 6 bases; J trimming: 8 bases; junction bases outside the gene matches: 11. CDR3 DNA sequence: TGTGCTAGTGGGACAGGGGATGTCCTTTGGGAAAAACTGTTTTTT. It specifies CASGTGDVLWEKLFF.

This clone was counted between two and nine times. The chain carries TRBV7-2 and TRBJ1-5; 9 nucleotides agree with TRBD1. The CDR3 is 16 amino acids. Germline CDR1 is SGHTA and CDR2 is FQGNSA. With 5 bases clipped from V and 7 bases from J, the junction kept 12 bases outside the gene matches. The CDR3 nucleotides read TGTGCCAGCAGCGGGGGAGCACAGGGGGCAGGGCAGCCCCAGCATTTT. It yields the protein CASSGGAQGAGQPQHF.

V usage is TRBV4-1 and J usage is TRBJ1-4; 9 bases are a match to TRBD1. Germline trimming cut 4 bases from V and 8 bases from J; bases unmatched to any gene: 14. The CDR3 is 17 residues long. Germline assignment: CDR1 MGHRA and CDR2 YSYEKL. The CDR3 DNA reads TGCGCCAGCAGCCCGGGACAGGGAGGTTTGTGGGGCGAAAAACTGTTTTTT. It encodes CASSPGQGGLWGEKLFF.

V usage is TRBV7-2 and J usage is TRBJ2-2; 7 nucleotides line up with TRBD1. V lost 2 bases, J lost 11 bases, and 11 bases stayed unmatched. The length of the CDR3 is 15 residues. Germline V gene sequence: CDR1 SGHTA, CDR2 FQGNSA. As DNA, the CDR3 is TGTGCCAGCAGCTTATCCGGGACAGACTTGAGAGAGCTGTTTTTT. Amino acid sequence: CASSLSGTDLRELFF.

This clone showed up just a few times. This chain connects TRBV19 to TRBJ2-3; 7 nucleotides align to TRBD2. The CDR3 is 14 amino acids. V trimming: 7 bases; J trimming: 3 bases; junction bases outside the gene matches: 7. Per the germline V gene, CDR1 is LNHDA and CDR2 is SQIVND (reference sequence). Written as DNA, the CDR3 is TGTGCCAGTAAGAGGCTAGCGGAAACAGATACGCAGTATTTT. Its protein is CASKRLAETDTQYF.

The chain links TRBV27 to TRBJ2-2; maybe TRBD2 (5 bases). Trimming left V 8 bases short and J 4 bases short, with 26 bases between. The CDR3 length is 18 residues. Germline assignment: CDR1 MNHEY and CDR2 SMNVEV (reference sequence). The CDR3 DNA is TGTGCCAGCCGGAGGCCCTGGCGGGCACAGAGTGCCACCGGGGAGCTGTTTTTT. Amino acids: CASRRPWRAQSATGELFF.

This clone was observed a few times. This chain connects TRBV4-2 to TRBJ2-7; no firm D call. V dropped 0 bases and J dropped 2 bases, with 17 bases sitting between them. Germline loops: CDR1 LGHNA, CDR2 YNFKEQ. The CDR3 extends over 17 amino acids. The CDR3 protein is CASSQEFLGASPYEQYF. As DNA, the CDR3 is TGTGCCAGCAGCCAAGAATTCCTGGGCGCAAGCCCCTACGAGCAGTACTTC.

The J gene is TRBJ1-6, the V gene TRBV2; D not certain. V lost 7 bases to trimming and J lost 9 bases, with 16 bases between them. This CDR3 has 14 residues. Germline CDR1 and CDR2: SNHLY and FYNNEI. CDR3 region: CASNLNRRVSPLHF. The CDR3 region has the DNA TGTGCCAGCAACCTTAATAGGAGGGTTTCACCCCTCCACTTT.

CDR3 protein: CASKATVLKEKLFF. The CDR3 DNA sequence: TGTGCCAGCAAAGCGACAGTCCTTAAAGAAAAACTGTTTTTT. This rearrangement joins TRBV2 to TRBJ1-4, with D maybe TRBD1 (5 bases). Germline V gene lookup returns CDR1 SNHLY and CDR2 FYNNEI. The CDR3 covers 14 residues. Trimming cost V 7 bases and J 8 bases, with 17 bases left between them.

This sequence joins TRBV4-2 and TRBJ2-5; 7 bases map to TRBD2. The CDR3 loop spans 14 amino acids. Trimming at V came to 0 bases and at J to 7 bases, leaving 5 bases not matched to a gene. CDR1 and CDR2 (germline): LGHNA, YNFKEQ. The CDR3 loop is CASSQEFERGTQYF. For the CDR3, the DNA is TGTGCCAGCAGCCAAGAGTTCGAGCGGGGGACCCAGTACTTC.

The rearrangement uses TRBV2 and TRBJ2-7; 12 nucleotides match TRBD2. The CDR3 is 14 amino acids. Germline-derived CDR1 and CDR2 are SNHLY and FYNNEI. Trimming at V came to 4 bases and at J to 6 bases, leaving 4 bases not matched to a gene. The CDR3 coding sequence is TGTGCCAGCAGTGGGGCGGGACTAGCGGGCGAGCAGTACTTC. This gives the protein CASSGAGLAGEQYF.

The chain combines TRBV9 with TRBJ1-1; tentative D call: TRBD1 (5 bases). Trimming took 3 bases from V and 10 from J, leaving 13 bases between them. The germline CDR1 and CDR2 sequences are SGDLS and YYNGEE. The CDR3 is 12 amino acids. This CDR3 reads CASSAGGERAFF. The CDR3 DNA reads as TGTGCCAGCAGCGCCGGAGGGGAGAGAGCTTTCTTT.

V usage is TRBV2 and J usage is TRBJ2-2; TRBD2 matches 7 bases. Per the germline V gene, CDR1 is SNHLY and CDR2 is FYNNEI. CDR3 size: 15 residues. Germline trimming cut 11 bases from V and 7 bases from J; bases unmatched to any gene: 16. The CDR3 loop reads CAVGGRTRASGELFF. CDR3 coding DNA: TGTGCCGTCGGAGGTAGGACTAGGGCAAGCGGGGAGCTGTTTTTT.

CDR3 bases: TGCGCCAGCAGCCCGTTAGCGGGGGGCTCCTACGAGCAGTACTTC. It encodes CASSPLAGGSYEQYF. The V call is TRBV5-1, the J call TRBJ2-7, with 10 bases matching TRBD2. The CDR3 is 15 amino acids. V was pared by 4 bases and J by 0 bases, with 4 bases of the junction left unmatched. Looked up from germline, CDR1 is SGHRS and CDR2 is YFSETQ.

This chain joins TRBV30 and TRBJ1-2; D possibly corresponds to TRBD1 (5 bases). V gave up 4 bases and J gave up 6 bases, with 12 bases separating them. CDR1 and CDR2 from the germline V gene are GTSNPN and SVGIG (reference sequence). CDR3 length: 12 residues. The CDR3 region is CAWTGIGDGYTF. As DNA, the CDR3 is TGTGCCTGGACAGGGATCGGCGATGGCTACACCTTC.

V gene TRBV7-7 combines with J gene TRBJ2-3; the match to TRBD1 covers 7 bases. Germline CDR1 reads SSHAT; CDR2 reads FNYEAQ (reference sequence). Losses at the gene ends were 2 bases for V and 3 bases for J; bases not matched to a gene: 2. The CDR3 sequence is 14 residues long. Here the CDR3 reads CASSLTGVTDTQYF. The CDR3 region has the DNA TGTGCCAGCAGCTTAACAGGGGTGACAGATACGCAGTATTTT.

In its sample, this clone was seen a few times. The V and J genes are TRBV25-1 and TRBJ2-1; 9 bases fit TRBD2. The CDR3 spans 13 residues. The germline V gene has CDR1 MGHDK and CDR2 SYGVNS. V dropped 6 bases and J dropped 10; count of bases not matched to a gene: 7. The CDR3 region is CASSEGLATEQFF. CDR3 DNA sequence: TGTGCCAGCAGCGAGGGACTAGCCACCGAGCAGTTCTTC. Full variable domain (remainder filled in from reference TRBV25-1 and TRBJ2-1): EADIYQTPRYLVIGTGKKITLECSQTMGHDKMYWYQQDPGMELHLIHYSYGVNSTEKGDLSSESTVSRIRTEHFPLTLESARPSHTSQYLCASSEGLATEQFFGPGTRLTVL.

The chain is built from TRBV7-2 and TRBJ1-5, with D unclear. CDR3 size: 16 residues. Germline CDR1 is SGHTA and CDR2 is FQGNSA. The V gene lost 5 bases and the J gene lost 7 bases, with 21 bases spanning the gap. CDR3 loop: CASSPGSPQAGQPQHF. CDR3 coding DNA: TGTGCCAGCAGCCCGGGGTCACCTCAGGCGGGGCAGCCCCAGCATTTT.

The chain uses TRBV27 and TRBJ2-7, with D possibly TRBD2 on 6 matching bases. CDR1 MNHEY and CDR2 SMNVEV come from the germline V gene (reference sequence). V was cut by 4 bases and J by 2 bases, with 15 bases left in between. This CDR3 contains 15 residues. Here the CDR3 DNA reads TGTGCCAGCAGTTCAATGGGGGGAACCCCCTACGAGCAGTACTTC. Amino acids: CASSSMGGTPYEQYF.

This clone was recorded a few times. The chain is built from TRBV7-9 and TRBJ1-1, with a weak D call TRBD1 (5 bases). V gave up 3 bases and J gave up 5 bases, with 19 bases separating them. Germline V gives CDR1 SEHNR, CDR2 FQNEAQ (reference sequence). The CDR3 contains 16 residues. Written as DNA, the CDR3 is TGTGCCAGCAGCTTCCAACCAGGAGGGTGGGGGACTGAAGCTTTCTTT. Translated, it gives CASSFQPGGWGTEAFF.

The V call is TRBV30, the J call TRBJ2-3; 10 bases match TRBD1. In germline, CDR1 is GTSNPN, CDR2 SVGIG (reference sequence). This CDR3 comprises 15 residues. V trimming: 2 bases; J trimming: 4 bases; junction bases outside the gene matches: 6. CDR3 protein: CAWSTGTGDSDTQYF. The CDR3 DNA is TGTGCCTGGAGTACCGGGACAGGGGATTCAGATACGCAGTATTTT.